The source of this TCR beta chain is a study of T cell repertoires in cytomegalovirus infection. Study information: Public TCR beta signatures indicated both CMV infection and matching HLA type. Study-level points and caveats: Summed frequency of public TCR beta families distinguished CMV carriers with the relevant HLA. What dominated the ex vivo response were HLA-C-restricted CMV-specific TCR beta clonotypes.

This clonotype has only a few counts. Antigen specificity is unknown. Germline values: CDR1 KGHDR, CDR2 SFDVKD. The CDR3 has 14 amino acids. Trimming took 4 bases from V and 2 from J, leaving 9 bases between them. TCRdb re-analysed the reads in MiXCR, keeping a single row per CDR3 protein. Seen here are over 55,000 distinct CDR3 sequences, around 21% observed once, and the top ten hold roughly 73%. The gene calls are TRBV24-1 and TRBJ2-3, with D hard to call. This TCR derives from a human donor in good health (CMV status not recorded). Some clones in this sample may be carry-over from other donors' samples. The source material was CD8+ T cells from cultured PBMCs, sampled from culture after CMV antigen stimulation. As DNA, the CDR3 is TGTGCCACCAGTGACGGCAGCTTCACAGATACGCAGTATTTT. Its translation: CATSDGSFTDTQYF.